One and the same sample provided the 16 T cell receptor beta chains below, sequenced in a study of early T cells in non-severe SARS-CoV-2 infection. TCRdb reprocessed the 5' RACE reads via MiXCR and lists one record per CDR3 protein. The sample has about 80,000 distinct CDR3 sequences; 12% are singletons. This specimen consisted of whole blood, obtained at baseline. The receptors here all came from an adult who was a healthcare worker with PCR-confirmed SARS-CoV-2 infection or an uninfected control (not recorded which). The donor label of this sample is uncertain.

This clonotype was recorded many times. This chain links TRBV9 with TRBJ2-1; 11 bases agree with TRBD2. The CDR3 has 14 amino acids. The germline V gene has CDR1 SGDLS and CDR2 YYNGEE. V trimming: 6 bases; J trimming: 6 bases; junction bases outside the gene matches: 5. The CDR3 protein is CASNRLAGTNEQFF. In DNA, the CDR3 is TGTGCCAGCAACCGACTAGCGGGGACCAATGAGCAGTTCTTC.

At least ten counts were recorded for this clonotype. The chain joins TRBV6-1 to TRBJ2-1, with 9 bases aligning to TRBD2. V lost 1 base, J lost 3 bases, and 10 bases stayed unmatched. Germline CDR1 is MNHNS and CDR2 is SASEGT. The CDR3 length is 18 residues. CDR3 bases: TGTGCCAGCAGTGAAGTTATGACTAGCGGAGGGCTCTACAATGAGCAGTTCTTC. This sequence encodes CASSEVMTSGGLYNEQFF.

The CDR3 DNA sequence: TGCAGTGCTAGAACCGGGATCGTCGACAATGAGCAGTTCTTC. This encodes CSARTGIVDNEQFF. V and J are TRBV20-1 and TRBJ2-1; D perhaps matches TRBD2 (5 bases). This CDR3 is 14 amino acids long. Deletions cut 2 bases from V and 5 bases from J, with 13 bases between. Germline V gene lookup returns CDR1 DFQATT and CDR2 SNEGSKA (reference sequence).

This clonotype was seen more than once but under ten times. This chain joins TRBV24-1 and TRBJ2-3, with a possible D match to TRBD1 (5 bases). The CDR3 has 14 residues. Germline V lookup: CDR1 KGHDR, CDR2 SFDVKD. V was cut by 11 bases and J by 2 bases, with 16 bases left in between. CDR3 sequence (DNA): TGTGCCATCCAGGACACCGGTTCCACAGATACGCAGTATTTT. Protein sequence: CAIQDTGSTDTQYF.

CDR3 amino acids: CSAAGNEQFF. The CDR3 coding sequence is TGCAGTGCGGCGGGTAATGAGCAGTTCTTC. The V call is TRBV20-1, the J call TRBJ2-1; D may be TRBD2 (5 bases). Germline values: CDR1 DFQATT, CDR2 SNEGSKA (reference sequence). V gave up 6 bases and J gave up 7 bases, with 7 bases separating them. This CDR3 has 10 residues.

This clonotype was counted many times. The chain recombines TRBV7-2 with TRBJ1-2; D may be TRBD1 (6 bases). V dropped 1 base and J dropped 6 bases, with 15 bases sitting between them. The CDR3 sequence is 15 residues long. From germline, CDR1 is SGHTA and CDR2 FQGNSA. The CDR3 loop is CASSLDSGGRNGYTF. CDR3 nucleotides: TGTGCCAGCAGCTTAGATAGCGGGGGGCGTAATGGCTACACCTTC. The variable domain in full, with the rest retrieved from reference TRBV7-2 and TRBJ1-2, is GAGVSQSPSNKVTEKGKDVELRCDPISGHTALYWYRQSLGQGLEFLIYFQGNSAPDKSGLPSDRFSAERTGGSVSTLTIQRTQQEDSAVYLCASSLDSGGRNGYTFGSGTRLTVV.

The V gene is TRBV20-1, the J gene TRBJ2-5; maybe TRBD2 (7 bases). The CDR3 covers 14 residues. The V gene's germline CDR1 is DFQATT and CDR2 SNEGSKA (reference sequence). The V gene lost 1 base and the J gene lost 4 bases, with 13 bases spanning the gap. The CDR3 sequence: CSARVGGAGETQYF. In DNA, the CDR3 is TGCAGTGCTAGAGTTGGGGGGGCAGGAGAGACCCAGTACTTC.

This clonotype turned up a few times. The genes are TRBV29-1 and TRBJ1-3; no clear D. Germline V gene lookup returns CDR1 SQVTM and CDR2 ANQGSEA. The CDR3 contains 14 residues. V lost 0 bases and J lost 5, with 11 bases in between. The CDR3, as DNA: TGCAGCGTTGAAGATCTTTTCGCTCGAAACACCATATATTTT. Protein sequence: CSVEDLFARNTIYF.

The chain uses TRBV5-1 and TRBJ2-1, with a possible D match to TRBD2 (6 bases). The CDR3 covers 15 residues. V lost 3 bases, J lost 1 base, and 11 bases lay in between. Germline V gene lookup returns CDR1 SGHRS and CDR2 YFSETQ. The CDR3 is CASSSLGTSYNEQFF. The CDR3 coding sequence is TGCGCCAGCAGCTCACTAGGGACTTCCTACAATGAGCAGTTCTTC.

This clonotype was observed a few times. This sequence joins TRBV5-6 and TRBJ2-5; D might be TRBD1 (6 bases). Germline CDR1 reads SGHDT; CDR2 reads YYEEEE. The CDR3 length is 14 residues. Trimming stripped 2 bases from V and 9 bases from J, with 17 bases between. CDR3: CASSFTGTAEAQYF. The CDR3 bases are TGTGCCAGCAGCTTCACAGGGACCGCTGAGGCCCAGTACTTC.

This clonotype has ten or more counts. The genes are TRBV7-8 and TRBJ2-7; 7 positions agree with TRBD2. V lost 4 bases and J lost 2; bases outside the gene matches: 5. Germline loops: CDR1 SGHVS, CDR2 FQNEAQ. The CDR3 is 14 residues long. CDR3 DNA sequence: TGTGCCAGCAGCTCTAGCGGACTTACCTACGAGCAGTACTTC. This translates into CASSSSGLTYEQYF.

V gene TRBV12-3 or TRBV12-4 combines with J gene TRBJ1-4, with a tentative D call TRBD1 (6 bases). Between the trimmed V and J ends, which lost 3 bases and 0 bases, there was a span of 8 bases. The CDR3 loop spans 15 amino acids. For the CDR3, the DNA is TGTGCCAGCAGTTTTAGGGGGGCAACTAATGAAAAACTGTTTTTT. Protein product: CASSFRGATNEKLFF.

The chain employs TRBV13 and TRBJ2-6; D ambiguous. Trimming pared 3 bases from V and 0 bases from J, leaving 9 bases between. The germline V gene has CDR1 PRHDT and CDR2 FYEKMQ (reference sequence). The CDR3 extends over 16 amino acids. The chain's CDR3 is CASSFHAGSGANVLTF. In DNA, the CDR3 is TGTGCCAGCAGCTTTCATGCAGGCTCTGGGGCCAACGTCCTGACTTTC.

In this sample, this clonotype turned up a few times. The chain couples TRBV2 to TRBJ2-7; 7 bases are a match to TRBD2. Germline V gives CDR1 SNHLY, CDR2 FYNNEI. V shed 4 bases and J 2 bases; nucleotides not matched to a gene: 8. CDR3 length: 15 amino acids. CDR3 loop: CASSVQRDYPYEQYF. As DNA, the CDR3 is TGTGCCAGCAGTGTTCAGCGGGACTACCCCTACGAGCAGTACTTC.

The sample holds many counts of this clonotype. The rearrangement uses TRBV20-1 and TRBJ2-7, with 10 bases that match TRBD2. The CDR3 contains 15 residues. Looked up from germline, CDR1 is DFQATT and CDR2 is SNEGSKA (reference sequence). V shed 1 base and J 3 bases; nucleotides not matched to a gene: 6. DNA for the CDR3: TGCAGTGCTAGAGTACCAGGACTAGCGGTCTACGAGCAGTACTTC. It encodes CSARVPGLAVYEQYF.

This clonotype has at least ten counts. This chain connects TRBV7-9 to TRBJ2-1; D ambiguous. The CDR3 covers 12 residues. V was trimmed by 4 bases and J by 7 bases, leaving 8 bases between them. Germline V lookup: CDR1 SEHNR, CDR2 FQNEAQ (reference sequence). CDR3 region: CASSSSWNEQFF. CDR3 sequence (DNA): TGTGCCAGCAGCTCCTCGTGGAATGAGCAGTTCTTC.